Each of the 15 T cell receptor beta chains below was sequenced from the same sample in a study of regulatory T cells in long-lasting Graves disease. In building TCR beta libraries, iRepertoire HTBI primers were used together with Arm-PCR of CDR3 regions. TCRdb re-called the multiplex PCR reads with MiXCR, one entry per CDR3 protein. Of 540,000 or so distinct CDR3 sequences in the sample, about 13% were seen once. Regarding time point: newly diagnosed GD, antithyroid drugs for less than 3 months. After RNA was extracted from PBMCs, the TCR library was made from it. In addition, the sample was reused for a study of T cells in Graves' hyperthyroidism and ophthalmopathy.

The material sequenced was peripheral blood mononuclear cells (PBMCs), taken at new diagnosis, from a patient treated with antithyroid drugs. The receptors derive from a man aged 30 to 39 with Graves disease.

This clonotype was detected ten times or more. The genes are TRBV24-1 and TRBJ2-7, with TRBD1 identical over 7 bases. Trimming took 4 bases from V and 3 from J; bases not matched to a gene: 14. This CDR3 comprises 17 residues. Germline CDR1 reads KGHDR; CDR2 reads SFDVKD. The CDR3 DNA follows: TGTGCCACCAGTGAGAGCACCGACAGGGACAAAATCTACGAGCAGTACTTC. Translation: CATSESTDRDKIYEQYF.

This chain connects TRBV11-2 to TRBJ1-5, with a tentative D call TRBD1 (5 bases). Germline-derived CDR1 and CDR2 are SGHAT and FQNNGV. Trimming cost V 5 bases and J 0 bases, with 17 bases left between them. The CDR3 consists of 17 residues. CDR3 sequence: CASSPNGGGISNQPQHF. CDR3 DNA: TGTGCCAGCAGCCCGAATGGCGGGGGGATTAGCAATCAGCCCCAGCATTTT.

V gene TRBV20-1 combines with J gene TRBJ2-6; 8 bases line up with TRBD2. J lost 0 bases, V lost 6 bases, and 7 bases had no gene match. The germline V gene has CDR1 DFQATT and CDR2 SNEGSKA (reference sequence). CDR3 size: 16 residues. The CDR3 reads CSAGGGTRSGANVLTF. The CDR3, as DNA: TGCAGTGCCGGGGGGGGAACCCGCTCTGGGGCCAACGTCCTGACTTTC.

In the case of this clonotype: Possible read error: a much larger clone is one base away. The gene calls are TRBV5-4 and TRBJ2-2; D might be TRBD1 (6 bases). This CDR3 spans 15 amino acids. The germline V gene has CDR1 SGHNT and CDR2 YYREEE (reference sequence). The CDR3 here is CASSYTGLGTGEPFF. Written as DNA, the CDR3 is TGTGCCAGCAGCTACACAGGGTTGGGTACCGGGGAGCCGTTTTTT.

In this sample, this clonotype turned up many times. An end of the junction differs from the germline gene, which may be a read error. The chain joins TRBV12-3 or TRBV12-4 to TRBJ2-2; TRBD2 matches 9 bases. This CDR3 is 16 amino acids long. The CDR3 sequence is CASSLELAGYTGELFF. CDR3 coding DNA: TGTGCCAGCAGCTTAGAACTAGCGGGTTACACCGGGGAGCTGTTTTTT.

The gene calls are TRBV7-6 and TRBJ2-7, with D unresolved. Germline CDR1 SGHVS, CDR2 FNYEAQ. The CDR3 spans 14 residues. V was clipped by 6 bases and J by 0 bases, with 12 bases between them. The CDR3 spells CASSYGRNSYEQYF. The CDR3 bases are TGTGCCAGCAGTTACGGACGGAACTCCTACGAGCAGTACTTC.

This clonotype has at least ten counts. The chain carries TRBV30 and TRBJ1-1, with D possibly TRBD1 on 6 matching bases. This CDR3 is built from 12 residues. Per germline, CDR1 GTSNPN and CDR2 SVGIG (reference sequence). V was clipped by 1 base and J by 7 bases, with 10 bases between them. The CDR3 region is CAWSGYRDEAFF. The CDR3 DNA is TGTGCCTGGAGTGGATACAGGGATGAAGCTTTCTTT.

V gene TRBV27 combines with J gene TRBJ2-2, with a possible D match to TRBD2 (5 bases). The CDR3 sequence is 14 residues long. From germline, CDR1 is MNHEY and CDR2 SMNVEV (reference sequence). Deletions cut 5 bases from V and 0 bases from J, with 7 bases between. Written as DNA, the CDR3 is TGTGCCAGCAGTCCGGGAACGAACACCGGGGAGCTGTTTTTT. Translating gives CASSPGTNTGELFF.

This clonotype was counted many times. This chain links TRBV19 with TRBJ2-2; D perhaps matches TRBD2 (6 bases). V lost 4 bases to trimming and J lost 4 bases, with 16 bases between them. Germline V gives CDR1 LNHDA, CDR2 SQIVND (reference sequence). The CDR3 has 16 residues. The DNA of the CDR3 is TGTGCCAGTAGTACCGGACGGGGGAGTAGCACCGGGGAGCTGTTTTTT. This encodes CASSTGRGSSTGELFF. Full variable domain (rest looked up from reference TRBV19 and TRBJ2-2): DGGITQSPKYLFRKEGQNVTLSCEQNLNHDAMYWYRQDPGQGLRLIYYSQIVNDFQKGDIAEGYSVSREKKESFPLTVTSAQKNPTAFYLCASSTGRGSSTGELFFGEGSRLTVL.

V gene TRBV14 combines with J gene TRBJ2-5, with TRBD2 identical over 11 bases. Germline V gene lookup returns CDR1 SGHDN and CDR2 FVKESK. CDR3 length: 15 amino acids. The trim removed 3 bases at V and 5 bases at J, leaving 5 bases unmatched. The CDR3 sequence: CASSQTLAGVETQYF. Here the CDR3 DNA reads TGTGCCAGCAGCCAGACACTAGCGGGAGTGGAGACCCAGTACTTC.

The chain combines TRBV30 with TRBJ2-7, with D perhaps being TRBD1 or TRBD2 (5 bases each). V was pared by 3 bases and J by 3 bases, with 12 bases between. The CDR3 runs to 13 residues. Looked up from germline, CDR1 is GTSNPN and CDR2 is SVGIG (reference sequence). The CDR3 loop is CAWSRDPSYEQYF. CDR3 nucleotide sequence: TGTGCCTGGAGCCGGGACCCTAGCTACGAGCAGTACTTC.

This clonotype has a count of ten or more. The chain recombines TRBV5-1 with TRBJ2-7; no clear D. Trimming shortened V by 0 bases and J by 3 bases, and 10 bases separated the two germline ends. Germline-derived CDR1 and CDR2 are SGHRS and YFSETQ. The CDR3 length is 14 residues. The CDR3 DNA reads TGCGCCAGCAGCTTGGCCGGAAGGGACTACGAGCAGTACTTC. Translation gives CASSLAGRDYEQYF.

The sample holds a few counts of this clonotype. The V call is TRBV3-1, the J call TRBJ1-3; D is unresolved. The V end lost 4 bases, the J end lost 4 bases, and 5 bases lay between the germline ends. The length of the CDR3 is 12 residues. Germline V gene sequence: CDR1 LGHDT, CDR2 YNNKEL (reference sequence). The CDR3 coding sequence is TGTGCCAGCAGCCGTTGGGGAAACACCATATATTTT. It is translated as CASSRWGNTIYF.

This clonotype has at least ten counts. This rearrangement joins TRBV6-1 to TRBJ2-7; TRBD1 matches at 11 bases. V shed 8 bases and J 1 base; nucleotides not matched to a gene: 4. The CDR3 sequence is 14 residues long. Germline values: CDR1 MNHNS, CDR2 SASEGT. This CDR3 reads CASPDRGPSYEQYF. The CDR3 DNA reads TGTGCCAGCCCGGACAGGGGGCCTTCCTACGAGCAGTACTTC.

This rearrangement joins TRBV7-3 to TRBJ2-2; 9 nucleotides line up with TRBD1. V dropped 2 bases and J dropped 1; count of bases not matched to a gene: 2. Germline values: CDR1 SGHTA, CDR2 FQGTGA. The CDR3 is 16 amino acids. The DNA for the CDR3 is TGTGCCAGCAGCTTAGGGGGACAGGGGAACACCGGGGAGCTGTTTTTT. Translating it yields CASSLGGQGNTGELFF.